Sequencing of this TCR beta chain was carried out in a study of cytomegalovirus exposure and HLA in healthy donors. General study results and limits: The study listed roughly 150 cytomegalovirus-associated TCR beta chains. No immune exposure information besides CMV serostatus was available. For TCR beta chains, V- and J-gene trimming was later linked to a missense DCLRE1C variant.

Turning to this clone: The antigen remains undetermined.

PCR primers comprised 60 Vbeta and 13 Jbeta primers. Produced via immunoSEQ multiplex PCR; TCRdb's table is partial and in-frame only. The table records 95,000 to 110,000 clones, about three quarters of them present only once. There are 14 residues in the CDR3. Germline-derived CDR1 and CDR2 are LNHDA and SQIVND (reference sequence). V was clipped by 3 bases and J by 6 bases, with 14 bases between them. This sequence joins TRBV19 and TRBJ1-1; D not certain. This sequence originates from a man in his sixties in good health and CMV-seropositive. The sequenced material came from PBMCs. The CDR3: CASSIARMEAEAFF. The CDR3 bases are TGTGCCAGTAGTATCGCCCGGATGGAGGCTGAAGCTTTCTTT.